This T cell receptor beta chain was obtained from a study of T cell responses to AZD1222 COVID-19 vaccine. Study observations and caveats: In a largely white British group with more females than males, clonal diversity was possibly underestimated.

To note about this clone: Antigen specificity is unknown.

Here immunoSEQ multiplex PCR was the method, and the copy in TCRdb shows in-frame clones only, minus some. The data hold around 110,000 clones, with about 90% observed a single time. V was shortened by 2 bases and J by 3 bases, with 16 bases between the two germline ends. The CDR3 extends over 17 amino acids. Per the germline V gene, CDR1 is PRHDT and CDR2 is FYEKMQ (reference sequence). The sample was peripheral blood, taken on day 0 of AZD1222 vaccination. The chain couples TRBV13 to TRBJ2-2; D possibly corresponds to TRBD2 (5 bases). The receptor was derived from an adult in good health. The CDR3 region has the DNA TGTGCCAGCAGCTTAACTGGTCGGGGTGGTCACACCGGGGAGCTGTTTTTT. Translated: CASSLTGRGGHTGELFF.